These 5 T cell receptor beta chains share one sample of origin, sequenced in a study of neurological immune-mediated disorders. One entry per CDR3 protein, called by TCRdb with MiXCR from the 5' RACE reads. The repertoire holds about 71,000 distinct CDR3 sequences, with approximately 10% as singletons. The time point is: longitudinal time-point 1 (baseline). The sample taken for sequencing was PBMCs. These receptors all stem from a man aged 30-40 years in good health.

This clonotype was counted at least ten times. The chain employs TRBV27 and TRBJ1-1; tentatively, D is TRBD1 (5 bases). Germline V gene lookup returns CDR1 MNHEY and CDR2 SMNVEV (reference sequence). There are 12 residues in the CDR3. Trimming took 5 bases from V and 4 from J, leaving 8 bases between them. This CDR3 reads CASSVGGTEAFF. The CDR3 coding sequence is TGTGCCAGCAGTGTTGGGGGCACTGAAGCTTTCTTT.

This clonotype was observed at least ten times. This chain connects TRBV5-1 to TRBJ2-7; D remains unclear. Germline V gene lookup returns CDR1 SGHRS and CDR2 YFSETQ. The CDR3 consists of 14 residues. V dropped 4 bases and J dropped 2 bases, with 13 bases sitting between them. The CDR3 nucleotides read TGCGCCAGCAGCCCACAGACTGAAACCTACGAGCAGTACTTC. It specifies CASSPQTETYEQYF. Looking up the rest from reference TRBV5-1 and TRBJ2-7 gives the full variable domain: KAGVTQTPRYLIKTRGQQVTLSCSPISGHRSVSWYQQTPGQGLQFLFEYFSETQRNKGNFPGRFSGRQFSNSRSEMNVSTLELGDSALYLCASSPQTETYEQYFGPGTRLTVT.

This clonotype came up a few times. The V gene is TRBV29-1, the J gene TRBJ1-2, with 9 bases identical to TRBD1. V was pared by 6 bases and J by 7 bases, with 9 bases of the junction left unmatched. Germline V CDR1 and CDR2: SQVTM, ANQGSEA. This CDR3 contains 13 residues. The DNA of the CDR3 is TGCAGCGTGGACGTGGACAGGGGCCTTGGCTACACCTTC. The encoded protein is CSVDVDRGLGYTF.

Of note for this clonotype: An end of the junction does not agree with germline; a read error may underlie this. J is TRBJ1-5 and V is TRBV18, with no clear D. The CDR3 is 13 residues long. The germline gives CDR1 KGHSH, CDR2 LQKENI. CDR3: CASSPTTNQTQHF. The CDR3 DNA reads TGTGCCAGCTCACCAACGACAAATCAGACCCAGCATTTT.

At least ten counts were recorded for this clonotype. The gene calls are TRBV5-1 and TRBJ2-1; 8 bases are a match to TRBD2. Trimming cost V 0 bases and J 9 bases; bases outside gene matches: 11. Germline CDR1 is SGHRS and CDR2 is YFSETQ. The CDR3 spans 16 residues. DNA of the CDR3: TGCGCCAGCAGCTTGGCGGGACTAGTTTTATTCAGTGAGCAGTTCTTC. Translating gives CASSLAGLVLFSEQFF.